A selection of T cell receptor beta chains follows, all from one sample in a study of identical twins. Via MiXCR, TCRdb re-called the 5' RACE reads, giving one row per CDR3 protein. The sample carries about 890,000 distinct CDR3 sequences, more than 9% recorded once. The same specimen was also included in a second study, on yellow fever vaccine responses in identical twins.

The sample comprised PBMCs. The receptor set was obtained from a woman younger than 30 in good health. Both conserved end residues are part of each CDR3. The D gene is left open where the match is weak.

TRBV7-6	TRBJ2-1	.	CASSPMAGNEQFF
TRBV9	TRBJ2-1	TRBD2	CASSEGLAVYNEQFF
TRBV7-8	TRBJ2-2	.	CAGTGGENTGELFF
TRBV11-3	TRBJ1-1	TRBD1	CASSLLGTGDTEAFF
TRBV5-1	TRBJ2-1	TRBD2	CASSLDGTINEQFF
TRBV5-1	TRBJ1-3	TRBD1	CASSRGQSLIDTIYF
TRBV5-1	TRBJ2-5	.	CASSFPTQETQYF
TRBV7-2	TRBJ2-7	TRBD2	CASSLAVAGVFHEQYF
TRBV4-1	TRBJ2-6	.	CASSQAQTSGANVLTF
TRBV12-3/TRBV12-4	TRBJ1-2	.	CASSRAAGFKYGYTF
TRBV7-9	TRBJ2-3	.	CASSATGYGTDTQYF
TRBV20-1	TRBJ2-2	.	CSASLAVTNTGELFF
TRBV29-1	TRBJ2-3	.	CSGDGGRVTDTQYF
TRBV5-1	TRBJ2-2	TRBD1	CASRTPGTESTGELFF
TRBV12-3/TRBV12-4	TRBJ1-3	.	CASSFGASSGNTIYF
TRBV5-1	TRBJ1-1	.	CASSLADGTEAFF
TRBV28	TRBJ2-1	.	CASSLFLQVRSNEQFF
TRBV20-1	TRBJ2-3	.	CSASAVWGKRSTDTQYF
TRBV7-2	TRBJ2-7	.	CASSPLGVGEQYF
TRBV12-3/TRBV12-4	TRBJ2-3	TRBD2	CASSPGLAQDTQYF
TRBV5-6	TRBJ1-2	.	CASSSPGPRVPYGYTF
TRBV9	TRBJ2-5	.	CASSVGVQETQYF
TRBV13	TRBJ2-3	.	CASSHEDRETDTQYF
TRBV10-3	TRBJ2-7	.	CAIRGTAGADGEQYF
TRBV10-3	TRBJ2-4	.	CAISEGHRVAKNIQYF
TRBV20-1	TRBJ2-1	.	CSASWSPSINEQFF
TRBV7-2	TRBJ1-1	.	CASREPKGVAAFF